The rows below give T cell receptor beta chains drawn from one sample of a study of read filtering for tumor transcriptome and immune sequencing. TCRdb itself ran the reads through MiXCR, one entry per CDR3 protein. The sample yields 100,000 to 150,000 distinct CDR3 sequences, approximately 13% seen once. The source material was a population of CD138-negative cells sorted from bone marrow. The receptors shown here come from a donor at least 40 years old with multiple myeloma. Each CDR3 is given with its conserved first and last residue. Each record gives: CDR3 DNA, CDR3 protein, clone size, D gene, J gene, V gene. A D gene is named only where the DNA matches it firmly. Clone size is stated in some rows and not others, as once, few, many or a class when expanded.

TGTGCCAGCAGCTTGCGGAGCTCCTACAATGAGCAGTTCTTC,CASSLRSSYNEQFF,few,.,TRBJ2-1,TRBV11-2
TGTGCCAGCAGCTTAGATTTCGGGACGGGGAATGAAAAACTGTTTTTT,CASSLDFGTGNEKLFF,.,.,TRBJ1-4,TRBV7-2
TGTGCCAGCAGCTTATCGTTTATTCAGGAGTCTAACTATGGCTACACCTTC,CASSLSFIQESNYGYTF,few,.,TRBJ1-2,TRBV7-9
TGTGCCAGCAACAGGGGGGCGTCAGCCCCCTACGAGCAGTACTTC,CASNRGASAPYEQYF,many,TRBD1,TRBJ2-7,TRBV7-2
TGTGCCAGCAGCGACTTTGACAGAAATGAAGCTTTCTTT,CASSDFDRNEAFF,.,.,TRBJ1-1,TRBV7-3
TGCAGTGGAGGGCGGGCTAGCGGGAGGAAGCTCCCCTACGAGCAGTACTTC,CSGGRASGRKLPYEQYF,.,TRBD2,TRBJ2-7,TRBV20-1
TGTGCCAGCAGCTTAACGTCGGCGTGGGATGTCGGGGAGCTGTTTTTT,CASSLTSAWDVGELFF,many,.,TRBJ2-2,TRBV7-8
TGTGCCGGTGGGACTAGCGGGAGGACCTACAATGAGCAGTTCTTC,CAGGTSGRTYNEQFF,few,TRBD2,TRBJ2-1,TRBV6-1
TGTGCCAGCAGCCAAGAGGGTCTCAGAGGTTACAATGAGCAGTTCTTC,CASSQEGLRGYNEQFF,many,.,TRBJ2-1,TRBV3-1
TGCAGTGCTGGAGGAGTAGCGGGGGACTCCTACAATGAGCAGTTCTTC,CSAGGVAGDSYNEQFF,many,TRBD2,TRBJ2-1,TRBV20-1
TGCAGCGTTGAAGAAGGGGGGATCTACAATGAGCAGTTCTTC,CSVEEGGIYNEQFF,.,.,TRBJ2-1,TRBV29-1
TGTGCCAGCAGCCGGCCCCCCCTTAATGAGCAGTTCTTC,CASSRPPLNEQFF,many,.,TRBJ2-1,TRBV11-2
TGTGCCAGCCTCGACGAAGCGAAAAACATTCAGTACTTC,CASLDEAKNIQYF,.,.,TRBJ2-4,TRBV9
TGTGCCAGCAGTTACACGAGGGGGTCGGCTTACAATGGGCAGTTCTTC,CASSYTRGSAYNGQFF,.,.,TRBJ2-1,TRBV6-2/TRBV6-3
TGCAGTGCTCCGGGACAGTCCGAGGAGACCCAGTACTTC,CSAPGQSEETQYF,many,TRBD1,TRBJ2-5,TRBV20-1
TGTGCCAGCAGCTTGGACAGGGTGGGGTACTCACCCCTCCACTTT,CASSLDRVGYSPLHF,few,TRBD1,TRBJ1-6,TRBV6-5
TGTGCCAGCAGTTATTCCGGGACAGGCGGAAACACCATATATTTT,CASSYSGTGGNTIYF,.,TRBD1,TRBJ1-3,TRBV6-2/TRBV6-3